A single sample is the source of the 20 T cell receptor beta chains below, sequenced in a study of vaccination and CD4 T cells after COVID-19. The Oncomine TCR Beta short-read assay was what sequenced the DNA obtained from cultured CD4+ T cells. TCRdb re-derived calls from the PCR reads in MiXCR, one entry per CDR3 protein. The top ten clones hold roughly 9.4% of a sample with 20,000 to 25,000 distinct CDR3 sequences, less than 75% of them seen once. Specified treatment: approximately nine-day PBMC culture with coronavirus spike peptide pools or control peptides (ViraFEST assay). Their specific antigens are unknown. Sequencing was performed on CD4+ T cells from blood, cultured in vitro. These receptors all come from a human donor who had recovered from COVID-19.

This chain joins TRBV15 and TRBJ1-1, with 7 positions matching TRBD1. The CDR3 totals 19 residues. Germline V lookup: CDR1 LNHNV, CDR2 YYDKDF (reference sequence). J was trimmed by 2 bases and V by 3 bases; bases with no gene match: 18. The CDR3 sequence is CATSSPNLVGGILNTEAFF. The CDR3, as DNA: TGTGCCACCAGCAGTCCGAACCTAGTAGGGGGCATCCTTAACACTGAAGCTTTCTTT.

This chain links TRBV6-5 with TRBJ1-2; no clear D gene. Trimming removed 0 bases at V and 7 bases at J, with 9 bases between. CDR1 is MNHEY, CDR2 SVGAGI, per germline. This CDR3 comprises 13 residues. The CDR3 bases are TGTGCCAGCAGTTACTCAGATACCGGTGGCTACACCTTC. It is translated as CASSYSDTGGYTF.

This clonotype was recorded a few times. The chain carries TRBV20-1 and TRBJ1-1, with D tentatively TRBD1 (5 bases). The germline gives CDR1 DFQATT, CDR2 SNEGSKA (reference sequence). Trimming took off 2 bases at V and 0 bases at J, with 10 bases between the two ends. This CDR3 region has 14 residues. CDR3 amino acids: CSARYPGVNTEAFF. CDR3 nucleotide sequence: TGCAGTGCTAGATACCCGGGGGTGAACACTGAAGCTTTCTTT.

This clonotype was detected only a few times. The chain links TRBV11-2 to TRBJ2-5; TRBD1 matches at 7 bases. CDR1 and CDR2 from the germline V gene are SGHAT and FQNNGV. Germline trimming cut 1 base from V and 4 bases from J; bases unmatched to any gene: 9. The CDR3 is 16 amino acids. The CDR3 loop is CASSLGGGRNGETQYF. DNA for the CDR3: TGTGCCAGCAGCTTAGGAGGGGGCAGGAACGGAGAGACCCAGTACTTC.

V and J are TRBV11-3 and TRBJ2-3, with a possible D match to TRBD2 (6 bases). The CDR3 is 14 amino acids. Germline CDR1 and CDR2: SGHNT and YENEEA. Trimming removed 5 bases from V and 1 base from J, with 10 bases in between. The CDR3 DNA reads as TGTGCCAGCAGCGGCATAGCGGGCACAGATACGCAGTATTTT. It encodes CASSGIAGTDTQYF.

The DNA of the CDR3 is TGCAGCGCCGGACCGGACTCCTACGAGCAGTACTTC. This sequence encodes CSAGPDSYEQYF. V and J are TRBV20-1 and TRBJ2-7, with D uncertain. Germline CDR1 DFQATT, CDR2 SNEGSKA (reference sequence). This CDR3 is built from 12 residues.

The chain combines TRBV7-2 with TRBJ1-6, with D unresolved. The V gene's germline CDR1 is SGHTA and CDR2 FQGNSA. The CDR3 runs 15 residues. V was cut by 4 bases and J by 11 bases, with 18 bases left in between. The CDR3 nucleotides are TGTGCCAGCAGCTCCGAGTCGGCCCTCCCGGCACCCCTCCACTTT. As protein: CASSSESALPAPLHF.

The J gene is TRBJ2-5, the V gene TRBV2, with a possible D match to TRBD1 (6 bases). The V gene's germline CDR1 is SNHLY and CDR2 FYNNEI. V gave up 11 bases and J gave up 5 bases, with 36 bases separating them. The CDR3 spans 19 residues. The CDR3 region has the DNA TGTGCCGCACAGCCCCCGAGGGGGACACCTCTACCCAACCCGGAGACCCAGTACTTC. This gives the protein CAAQPPRGTPLPNPETQYF.

The rearrangement uses TRBV7-2 and TRBJ1-3; D is perhaps TRBD1 (6 bases). The CDR3 consists of 15 residues. Germline CDR1 and CDR2: SGHTA and FQGNSA. The V end lost 5 bases, the J end lost 4 bases, and 15 bases lay between the germline ends. The DNA for the CDR3 is TGTGCCAGCAGCCCACCCGGGGGGCAAGGAAACACCATATATTTT. Its translation: CASSPPGGQGNTIYF.

The J gene is TRBJ1-2, the V gene TRBV20-1; D gene unclear. This CDR3 is built from 14 residues. Trimming pared 4 bases from V and 5 bases from J, leaving 17 bases between. The germline gives CDR1 DFQATT, CDR2 SNEGSKA (reference sequence). CDR3 protein: CSAMTRTLRYGYTF. CDR3 bases: TGCAGTGCTATGACAAGGACTCTTAGATATGGCTACACCTTC.

The rearrangement joins TRBV7-2 to TRBJ2-7; D is possibly TRBD2 (5 bases). V lost 5 bases and J 3 bases, leaving 11 bases between the germline ends. The CDR3 runs to 13 residues. Germline V gene lookup returns CDR1 SGHTA and CDR2 FQGNSA. The CDR3 reads CASSPGNLYEQYF. The CDR3 bases are TGTGCCAGCAGCCCGGGAAACCTCTACGAGCAGTACTTC.

The chain couples TRBV7-2 to TRBJ2-3; 8 bases line up with TRBD2. CDR3 length equals 15 residues. The V gene's germline CDR1 is SGHTA and CDR2 FQGNSA. The junction had 4 bases not matched to a gene; V was cut back by 2 bases and J by 3 bases. The CDR3 DNA reads TGTGCCAGCAGCTTATTGCGCGGGGGGACAGATACGCAGTATTTT. Its protein product is CASSLLRGGTDTQYF.

The chain uses TRBV6-1 and TRBJ2-3; D is unclear. Trimming pared 6 bases from V and 3 bases from J, leaving 7 bases between. Germline values: CDR1 MNHNS, CDR2 SASEGT. This CDR3 contains 12 residues. The CDR3 reads CASSLQTDTQYF. In DNA, the CDR3 is TGTGCCAGCAGCCTCCAGACAGATACGCAGTATTTT.

The rearrangement links TRBV7-2 to TRBJ2-7; D is unclear. Germline CDR1 is SGHTA and CDR2 is FQGNSA. V lost 2 bases to trimming and J lost 2 bases, with 10 bases between them. CDR3 size: 14 residues. CDR3 loop: CASSLSLGPYEQYF. CDR3 coding DNA: TGTGCCAGCAGCTTATCCCTTGGCCCCTACGAGCAGTACTTC.

The V call is TRBV20-1, the J call TRBJ2-7; possibly TRBD2 for D (6 bases). The germline V gene encodes CDR1 DFQATT and CDR2 SNEGSKA (reference sequence). V dropped 3 bases and J dropped 4 bases, with 10 bases sitting between them. The CDR3 consists of 12 residues. In DNA form, the CDR3 reads TGCAGTGCTAGTCGGGGGAGGTACGAGCAGTACTTC. Encoded protein: CSASRGRYEQYF.

This chain uses TRBV20-1 with TRBJ1-3, with D perhaps matching TRBD1 (5 bases). The CDR3 sequence is 16 residues long. Deletions cut 3 bases from V and 0 bases from J, with 15 bases between. Germline CDR1 is DFQATT and CDR2 is SNEGSKA (reference sequence). The CDR3 DNA follows: TGCAGTGCTAGTCCCCCTAATCAGGGCTCTGGAAACACCATATATTTT. It yields the protein CSASPPNQGSGNTIYF.

In this sample, this clonotype turned up a few times. V is TRBV7-2 and J is TRBJ2-3; D perhaps matches TRBD1 (6 bases). There are 16 residues in the CDR3. The V end lost 3 bases, the J end lost 0 bases, and 13 bases lay between the germline ends. The germline V gene has CDR1 SGHTA and CDR2 FQGNSA. The chain's CDR3 is CASSFTGTRSTDTQYF. As DNA, the CDR3 is TGTGCCAGCAGCTTCACCGGGACAAGGAGCACAGATACGCAGTATTTT.

In its sample, this clonotype was seen once. This chain joins TRBV19 and TRBJ1-5; D possibly corresponds to TRBD1 (5 bases). V was cut by 7 bases and J by 2 bases, with 21 bases left in between. The CDR3 runs to 17 residues. CDR1 is LNHDA, CDR2 SQIVND, per germline (reference sequence). In DNA, the CDR3 is TGTGCCAGTACCCCGAATCTAGAGGTGGGGCGCAATCAGCCCCAGCATTTT. It yields the protein CASTPNLEVGRNQPQHF.

V and J are TRBV25-1 and TRBJ1-5, with D uncertain. The germline V and J ends were trimmed by 2 bases and 7 bases, with 18 bases remaining between them. CDR1 and CDR2 from the germline V gene are MGHDK and SYGVNS. CDR3 length: 16 residues. The CDR3 DNA follows: TGTGCCAGCAGTGAAGGAAAAGGGTTGGTTGGGCAGCCCCAGCATTTT. Protein product: CASSEGKGLVGQPQHF.

The chain carries TRBV15 and TRBJ1-2, with D possibly being TRBD1 (5 bases). CDR1 and CDR2 (germline): LNHNV, YYDKDF (reference sequence). This CDR3 is built from 13 residues. Trimming took 3 bases from V and 3 from J, leaving 8 bases between them. Here the CDR3 DNA reads TGTGCCACCAGCAGCAGGGCCCACTATGGCTACACCTTC. Residues: CATSSRAHYGYTF. The whole variable domain, remainder taken from reference TRBV15 and TRBJ1-2, is DAMVIQNPRYQVTQFGKPVTLSCSQTLNHNVMYWYQQKSSQAPKLLFHYYDKDFNNEADTPDNFQSRRPNTSFCFLDIRSPGLGDTAMYLCATSSRAHYGYTFGSGTRLTVV.